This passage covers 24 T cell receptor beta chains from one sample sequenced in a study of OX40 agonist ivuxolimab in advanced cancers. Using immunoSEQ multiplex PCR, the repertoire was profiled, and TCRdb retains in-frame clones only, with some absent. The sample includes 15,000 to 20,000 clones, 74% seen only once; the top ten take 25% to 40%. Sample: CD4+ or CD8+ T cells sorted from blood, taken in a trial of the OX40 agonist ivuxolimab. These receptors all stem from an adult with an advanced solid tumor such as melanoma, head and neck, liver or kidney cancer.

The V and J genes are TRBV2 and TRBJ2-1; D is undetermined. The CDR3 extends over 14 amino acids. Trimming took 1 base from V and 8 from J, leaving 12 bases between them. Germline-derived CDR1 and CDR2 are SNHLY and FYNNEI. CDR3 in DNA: TGTGCCAGCAGTGAAGGGTTGGATTTGGATGAGCAGTTCTTC. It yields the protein CASSEGLDLDEQFF.

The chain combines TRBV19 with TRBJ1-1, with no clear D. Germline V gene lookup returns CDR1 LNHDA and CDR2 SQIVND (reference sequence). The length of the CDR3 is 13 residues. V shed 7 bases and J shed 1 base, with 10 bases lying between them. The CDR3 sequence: CASKGTENTEAFF. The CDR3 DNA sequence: TGTGCCAGTAAGGGAACTGAGAACACTGAAGCTTTCTTT. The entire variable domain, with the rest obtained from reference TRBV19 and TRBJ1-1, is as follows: DGGITQSPKYLFRKEGQNVTLSCEQNLNHDAMYWYRQDPGQGLRLIYYSQIVNDFQKGDIAEGYSVSREKKESFPLTVTSAQKNPTAFYLCASKGTENTEAFFGQGTRLTVV.

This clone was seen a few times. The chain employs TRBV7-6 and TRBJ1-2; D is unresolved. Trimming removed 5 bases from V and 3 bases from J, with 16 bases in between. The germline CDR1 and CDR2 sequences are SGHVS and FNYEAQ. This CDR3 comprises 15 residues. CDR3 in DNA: TGTGCCAGCAGCCCAAACACGGACGTGGACTATGGCTACACCTTC. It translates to CASSPNTDVDYGYTF.

The CDR3 bases are TGTGCCATCAGTGAGGAAACAGGGATGGAGACCCAGTACTTC. It encodes CAISEETGMETQYF. The chain links TRBV10-3 to TRBJ2-5, with a weak D call TRBD1 (6 bases). There are 14 residues in the CDR3. Germline values: CDR1 ENHRY, CDR2 SYGVKD. V gave up 2 bases and J gave up 5 bases, with 12 bases separating them.

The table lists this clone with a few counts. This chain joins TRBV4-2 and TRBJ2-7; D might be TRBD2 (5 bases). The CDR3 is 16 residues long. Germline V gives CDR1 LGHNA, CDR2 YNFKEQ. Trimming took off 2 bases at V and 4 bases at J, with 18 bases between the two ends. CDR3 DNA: TGTGCCAGCAGCCAAACCTTACTAGGTACCGCGTACGAGCAGTACTTC. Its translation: CASSQTLLGTAYEQYF.

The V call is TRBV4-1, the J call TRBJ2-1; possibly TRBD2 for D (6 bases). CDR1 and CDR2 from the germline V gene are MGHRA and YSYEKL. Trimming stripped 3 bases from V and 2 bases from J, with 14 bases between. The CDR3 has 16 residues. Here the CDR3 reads CASSHGEGGPYNEQFF. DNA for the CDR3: TGCGCCAGCAGCCATGGAGAAGGAGGGCCCTACAATGAGCAGTTCTTC.

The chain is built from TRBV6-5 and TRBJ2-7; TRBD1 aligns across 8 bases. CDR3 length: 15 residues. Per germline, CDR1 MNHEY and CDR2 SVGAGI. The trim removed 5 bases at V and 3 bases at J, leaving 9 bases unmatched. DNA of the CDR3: TGTGCCAGCAGTACCGGACAGGGCCGGAACTACGAGCAGTACTTC. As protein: CASSTGQGRNYEQYF.

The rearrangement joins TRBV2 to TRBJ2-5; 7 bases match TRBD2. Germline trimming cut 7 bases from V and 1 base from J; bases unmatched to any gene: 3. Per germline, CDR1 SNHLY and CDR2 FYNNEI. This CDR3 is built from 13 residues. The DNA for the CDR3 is TGTGCCAGCAAGTCTAGCGGCCAAGAGACCCAGTACTTC. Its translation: CASKSSGQETQYF.

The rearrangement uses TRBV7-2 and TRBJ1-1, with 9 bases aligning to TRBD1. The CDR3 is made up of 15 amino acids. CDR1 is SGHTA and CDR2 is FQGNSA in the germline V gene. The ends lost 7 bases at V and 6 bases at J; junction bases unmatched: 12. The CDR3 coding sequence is TGTGCCAGCATCGGGACAGGGATGGTTGAGGCTGAAGCTTTCTTT. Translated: CASIGTGMVEAEAFF.

CDR3 DNA sequence: TGTGCCAGCAGGTGGTCAGGTCCTAACTATGGCTACACCTTC. This encodes CASRWSGPNYGYTF. This chain joins TRBV6-4 and TRBJ1-2; D call uncertain. CDR3 size: 14 residues. V gave up 6 bases and J gave up 0 bases, with 11 bases separating them. From germline, CDR1 is MRHNA and CDR2 SNTAGT.

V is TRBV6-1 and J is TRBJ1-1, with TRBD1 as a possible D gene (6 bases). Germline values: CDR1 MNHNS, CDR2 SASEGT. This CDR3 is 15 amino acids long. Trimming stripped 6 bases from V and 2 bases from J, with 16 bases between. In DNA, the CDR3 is TGTGCCAGCAGGGACTCACAGGGATCCAACACTGAAGCTTTCTTT. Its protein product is CASRDSQGSNTEAFF.

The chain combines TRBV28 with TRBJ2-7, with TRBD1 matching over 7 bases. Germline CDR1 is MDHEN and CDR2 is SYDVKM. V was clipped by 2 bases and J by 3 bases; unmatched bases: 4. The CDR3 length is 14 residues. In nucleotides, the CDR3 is TGTGCCAGCAGTTTAAGGGGGCGCGGCTACGAGCAGTACTTC. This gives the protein CASSLRGRGYEQYF.

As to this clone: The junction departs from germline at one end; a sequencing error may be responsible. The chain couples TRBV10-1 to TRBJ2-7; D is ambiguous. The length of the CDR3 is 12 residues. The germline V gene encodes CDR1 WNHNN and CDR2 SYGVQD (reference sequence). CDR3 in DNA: TGCGCCAGCGGTGATGACTCCTACGAGCAGTACTTC. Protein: CASGDDSYEQYF.

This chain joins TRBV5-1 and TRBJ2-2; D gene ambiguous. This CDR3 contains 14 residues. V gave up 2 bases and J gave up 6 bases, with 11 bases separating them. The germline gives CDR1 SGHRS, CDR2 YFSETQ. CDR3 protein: CASSFATEAGELFF. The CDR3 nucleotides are TGCGCCAGCAGCTTTGCGACCGAAGCCGGGGAGCTGTTTTTT.

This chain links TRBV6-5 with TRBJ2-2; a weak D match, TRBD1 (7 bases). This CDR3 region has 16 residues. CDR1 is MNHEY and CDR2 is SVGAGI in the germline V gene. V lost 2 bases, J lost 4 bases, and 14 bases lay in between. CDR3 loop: CASSYGQAGRTGELFF. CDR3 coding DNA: TGTGCCAGCAGTTACGGACAGGCGGGGCGCACCGGGGAGCTGTTTTTT.

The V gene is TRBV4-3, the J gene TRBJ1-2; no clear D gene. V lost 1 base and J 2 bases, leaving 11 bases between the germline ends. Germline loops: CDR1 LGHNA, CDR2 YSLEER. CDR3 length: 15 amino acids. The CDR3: CASSQVLAGNYGYTF. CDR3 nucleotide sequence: TGCGCCAGCAGCCAAGTCTTGGCAGGCAACTATGGCTACACCTTC.

CDR3 loop: CAWSVSSGETQYF. The CDR3 DNA reads as TGTGCCTGGAGTGTATCCAGCGGAGAGACCCAGTACTTC. V usage is TRBV30 and J usage is TRBJ2-5; TRBD2 is a possible D gene (5 bases). The V and J ends lost 0 bases and 4 bases respectively, with 9 bases between them. Per germline, CDR1 GTSNPN and CDR2 SVGIG (reference sequence). The CDR3 has 13 residues.

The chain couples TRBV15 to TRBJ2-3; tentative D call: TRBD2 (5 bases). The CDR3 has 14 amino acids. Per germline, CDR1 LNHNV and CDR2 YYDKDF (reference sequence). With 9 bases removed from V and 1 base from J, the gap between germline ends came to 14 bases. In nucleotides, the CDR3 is TGTGCCACGATAGGTCTAGCCGGCACAGATACGCAGTATTTT. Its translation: CATIGLAGTDTQYF.

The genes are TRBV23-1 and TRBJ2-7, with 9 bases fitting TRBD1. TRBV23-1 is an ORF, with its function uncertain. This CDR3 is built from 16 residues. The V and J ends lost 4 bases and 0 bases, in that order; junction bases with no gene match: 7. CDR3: CASSRTGASSSYEQYF. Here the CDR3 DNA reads TGCGCCAGCAGTCGGACAGGGGCCTCGAGCTCCTACGAGCAGTACTTC.

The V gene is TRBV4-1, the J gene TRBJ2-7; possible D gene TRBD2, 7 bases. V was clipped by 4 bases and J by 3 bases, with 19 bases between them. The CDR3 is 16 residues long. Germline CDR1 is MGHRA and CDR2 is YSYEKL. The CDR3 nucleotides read TGCGCCAGCAGCCCGCTCGGTGGGGGGGGCCTCTACGAGCAGTACTTC. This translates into CASSPLGGGGLYEQYF.

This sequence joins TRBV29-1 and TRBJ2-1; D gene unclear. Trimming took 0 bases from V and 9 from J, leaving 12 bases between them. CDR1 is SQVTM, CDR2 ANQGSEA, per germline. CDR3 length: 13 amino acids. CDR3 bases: TGCAGCGTTGAAGATCTTTGGGGTACTGAGCAGTTCTTC. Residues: CSVEDLWGTEQFF.

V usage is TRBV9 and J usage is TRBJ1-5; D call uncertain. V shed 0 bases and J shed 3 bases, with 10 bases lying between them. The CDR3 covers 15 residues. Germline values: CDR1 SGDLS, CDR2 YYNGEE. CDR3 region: CASSVGAGHNQPQHF. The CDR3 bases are TGTGCCAGCAGCGTAGGGGCGGGTCACAATCAGCCCCAGCATTTT.

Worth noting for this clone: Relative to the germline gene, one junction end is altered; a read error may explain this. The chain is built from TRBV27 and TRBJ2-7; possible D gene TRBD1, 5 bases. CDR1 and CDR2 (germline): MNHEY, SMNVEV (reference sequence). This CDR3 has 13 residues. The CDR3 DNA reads TGTGCCAGCGGTTTGACAGTCTCCTACGAGCAGTACTTC. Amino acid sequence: CASGLTVSYEQYF.

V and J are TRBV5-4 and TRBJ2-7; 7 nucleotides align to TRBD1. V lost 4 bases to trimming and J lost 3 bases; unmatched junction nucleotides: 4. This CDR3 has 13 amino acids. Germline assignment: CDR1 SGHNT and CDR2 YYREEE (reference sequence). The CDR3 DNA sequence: TGTGCCAGCAGCCCACAGGGGCGCTACGAGCAGTACTTC. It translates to CASSPQGRYEQYF. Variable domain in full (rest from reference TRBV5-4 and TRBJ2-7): ETGVTQSPTHLIKTRGQQVTLRCSSQSGHNTVSWYQQALGQGPQFIFQYYREEENGRGNFPPRFSGLQFPNYSSELNVNALELDDSALYLCASSPQGRYEQYFGPGTRLTVT.